The source of this T cell receptor (beta chain) is a study of patients and donors after allogeneic stem cell transplantation. The CDR3 extends over 15 amino acids. V dropped 1 base and J dropped 2 bases, with 6 bases sitting between them. Per the germline V gene, CDR1 is SGHTA and CDR2 is FQGNSA. TCRdb re-called the RT-PCR reads with MiXCR, one entry per CDR3 protein. This sample has approximately 410,000 distinct CDR3 sequences; about a sixth occur once, and the top ten carry roughly 7.2%. Sequences were obtained from blood, either unsorted or a sorted T cell fraction (not recorded which). This sequence originates from a human donor who was either an allogeneic HSCT recipient or a stem cell or donor lymphocyte infusion donor (not recorded which). It is not recorded whose cells these are; they may come from a transplant donor. The chain carries TRBV7-2 and TRBJ2-6; no clear D gene. The CDR3 loop reads CASSLVTTGANVLTF. In nucleotides, the CDR3 is TGTGCCAGCAGCTTAGTGACGACTGGGGCCAACGTCCTGACTTTC. Complete variable domain (other parts from reference TRBV7-2 and TRBJ2-6): GAGVSQSPSNKVTEKGKDVELRCDPISGHTALYWYRQSLGQGLEFLIYFQGNSAPDKSGLPSDRFSAERTGGSVSTLTIQRTQQEDSAVYLCASSLVTTGANVLTFGAGSRLTVL.